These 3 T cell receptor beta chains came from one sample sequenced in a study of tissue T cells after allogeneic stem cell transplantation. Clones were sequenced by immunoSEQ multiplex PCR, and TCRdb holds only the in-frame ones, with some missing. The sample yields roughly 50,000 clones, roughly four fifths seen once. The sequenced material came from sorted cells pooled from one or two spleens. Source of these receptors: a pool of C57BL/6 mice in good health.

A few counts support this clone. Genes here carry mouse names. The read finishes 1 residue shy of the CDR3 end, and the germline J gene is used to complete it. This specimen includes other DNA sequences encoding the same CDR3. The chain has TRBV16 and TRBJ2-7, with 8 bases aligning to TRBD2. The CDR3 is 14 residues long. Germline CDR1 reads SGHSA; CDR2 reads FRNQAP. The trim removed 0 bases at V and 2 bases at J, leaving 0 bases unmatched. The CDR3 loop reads CASSLDWGAYEQYF. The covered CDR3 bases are TGTGCAAGCAGCTTAGACTGGGGGGCCTATGAACAGTAC.

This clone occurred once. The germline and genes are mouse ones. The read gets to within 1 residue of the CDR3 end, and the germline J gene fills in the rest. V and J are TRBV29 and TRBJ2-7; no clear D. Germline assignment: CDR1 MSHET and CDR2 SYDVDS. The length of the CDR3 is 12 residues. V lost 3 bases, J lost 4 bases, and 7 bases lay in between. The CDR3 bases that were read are TGTGCTAGCAGTTTGCAAAAATATGAACAGTAC. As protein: CASSLQKYEQY. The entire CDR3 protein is CASSLQKYEQYF.

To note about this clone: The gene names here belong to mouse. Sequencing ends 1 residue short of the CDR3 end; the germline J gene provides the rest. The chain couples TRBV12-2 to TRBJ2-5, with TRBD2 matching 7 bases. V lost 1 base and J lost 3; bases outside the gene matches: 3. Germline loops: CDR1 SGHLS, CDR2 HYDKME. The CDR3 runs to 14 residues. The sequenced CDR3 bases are TGTGCCAGCTCTCTAGGCTGGGGGCAAGACACCCAGTAC. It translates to CASSLGWGQDTQY. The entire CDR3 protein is CASSLGWGQDTQYF.